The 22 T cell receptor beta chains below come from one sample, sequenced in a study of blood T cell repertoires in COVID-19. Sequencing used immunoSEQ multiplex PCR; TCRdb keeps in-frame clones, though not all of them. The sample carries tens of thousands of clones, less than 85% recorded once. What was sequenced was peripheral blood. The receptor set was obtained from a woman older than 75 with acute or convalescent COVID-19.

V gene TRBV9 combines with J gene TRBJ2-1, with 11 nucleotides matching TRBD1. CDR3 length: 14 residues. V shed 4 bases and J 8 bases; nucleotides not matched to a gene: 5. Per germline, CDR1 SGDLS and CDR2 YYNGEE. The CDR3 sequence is CASSLGQGAYEQFF. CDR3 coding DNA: TGTGCCAGCAGCCTAGGACAGGGGGCCTATGAGCAGTTCTTC. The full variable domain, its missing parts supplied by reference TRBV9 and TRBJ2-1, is DSGVTQTPKHLITATGQRVTLRCSPRSGDLSVYWYQQSLDQGLQFLIQYYNGEERAKGNILERFSAQQFPDLHSELNLSSLELGDSALYFCASSLGQGAYEQFFGPGTRLTVL.

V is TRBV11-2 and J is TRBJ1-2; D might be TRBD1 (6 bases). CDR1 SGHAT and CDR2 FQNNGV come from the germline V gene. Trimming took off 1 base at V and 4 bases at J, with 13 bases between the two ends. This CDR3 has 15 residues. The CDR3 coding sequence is TGTGCCAGCAGCTTAGGATCAGGGGTAGTCTATGGCTACACCTTC. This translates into CASSLGSGVVYGYTF.

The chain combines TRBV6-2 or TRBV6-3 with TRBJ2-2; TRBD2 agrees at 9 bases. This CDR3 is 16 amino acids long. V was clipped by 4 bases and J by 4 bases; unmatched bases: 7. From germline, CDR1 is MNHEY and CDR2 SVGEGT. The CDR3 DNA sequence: TGTGCCAGCAGTTCGTTAGCGGGAGCCGCCACCGGGGAGCTGTTTTTT. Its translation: CASSSLAGAATGELFF.

For the CDR3, the DNA is TGTGCCAGCAGCCCGGGGAGCGGGAGTTCTACGCAGTATTTT. Its protein is CASSPGSGSSTQYF. The chain recombines TRBV7-3 with TRBJ2-3, with 8 nucleotides matching TRBD2. With V trimmed by 5 bases and J by 8 bases, 9 bases remained unmatched. From germline, CDR1 is SGHTA and CDR2 FQGTGA. The CDR3 contains 14 residues.

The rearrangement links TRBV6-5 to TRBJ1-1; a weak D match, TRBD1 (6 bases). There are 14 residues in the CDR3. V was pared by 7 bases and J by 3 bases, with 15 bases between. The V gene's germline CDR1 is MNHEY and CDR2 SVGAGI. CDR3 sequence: CASTMGGLDTEAFF. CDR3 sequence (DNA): TGTGCCAGCACCATGGGGGGGCTGGACACTGAAGCTTTCTTT.

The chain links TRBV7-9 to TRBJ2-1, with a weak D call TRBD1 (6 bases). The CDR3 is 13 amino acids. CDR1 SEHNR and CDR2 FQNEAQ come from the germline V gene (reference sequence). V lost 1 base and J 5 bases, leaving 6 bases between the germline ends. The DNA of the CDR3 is TGTGCCAGCAGCTTAGGGGGGCACAATGAGCAGTTCTTC. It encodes CASSLGGHNEQFF.

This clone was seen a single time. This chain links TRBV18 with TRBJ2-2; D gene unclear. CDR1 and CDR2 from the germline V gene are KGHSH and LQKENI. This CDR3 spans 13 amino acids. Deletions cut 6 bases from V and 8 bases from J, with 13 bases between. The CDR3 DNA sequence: TGTGCCAGCTCGCCTCAGATCGAAGGGGAGCTGTTTTTT. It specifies CASSPQIEGELFF. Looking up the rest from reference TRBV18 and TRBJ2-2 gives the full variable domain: NAGVMQNPRHLVRRRGQEARLRCSPMKGHSHVYWYRQLPEEGLKFMVYLQKENIIDESGMPKERFSAEFPKEGPSILRIQQVVRGDSAAYFCASSPQIEGELFFGEGSRLTVL.

This CDR3 is CASSPETSGGSSYNEQFF. CDR3 coding DNA: TGTGCCAGCTCACCGGAGACTAGCGGGGGGAGCTCCTACAATGAGCAGTTCTTC. The gene calls are TRBV18 and TRBJ2-1; TRBD2 matches 13 bases. Germline-derived CDR1 and CDR2 are KGHSH and LQKENI. The CDR3 extends over 18 amino acids. The ends lost 3 bases at V and 0 bases at J; junction bases unmatched: 5. Using reference TRBV18 and TRBJ2-1 for the parts outside the CDR3, the full variable domain is NAGVMQNPRHLVRRRGQEARLRCSPMKGHSHVYWYRQLPEEGLKFMVYLQKENIIDESGMPKERFSAEFPKEGPSILRIQQVVRGDSAAYFCASSPETSGGSSYNEQFFGPGTRLTVL.

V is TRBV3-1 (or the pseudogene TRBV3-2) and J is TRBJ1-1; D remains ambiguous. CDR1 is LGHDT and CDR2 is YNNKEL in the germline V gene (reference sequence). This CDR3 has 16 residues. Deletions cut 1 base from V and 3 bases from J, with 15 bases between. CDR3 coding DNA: TGTGCCAGCAGCCAAGTACCGGGATCGGGCGACACTGAAGCTTTCTTT. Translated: CASSQVPGSGDTEAFF.

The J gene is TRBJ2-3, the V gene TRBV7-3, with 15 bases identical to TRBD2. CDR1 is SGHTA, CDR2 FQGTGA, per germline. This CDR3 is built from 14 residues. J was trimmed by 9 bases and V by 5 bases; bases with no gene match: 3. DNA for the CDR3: TGTGCCAGCAGCCCCGGGACTAGCGGGGGGACGCAGTATTTT. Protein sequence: CASSPGTSGGTQYF.

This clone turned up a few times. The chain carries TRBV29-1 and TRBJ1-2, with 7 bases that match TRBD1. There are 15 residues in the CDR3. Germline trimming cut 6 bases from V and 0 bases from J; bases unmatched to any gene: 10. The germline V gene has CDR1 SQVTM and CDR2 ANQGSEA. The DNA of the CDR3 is TGCAGCGTGACAGGGATGAAAACCTCTAACTATGGCTACACCTTC. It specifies CSVTGMKTSNYGYTF. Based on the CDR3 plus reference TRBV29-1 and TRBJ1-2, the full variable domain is SAVISQKPSRDICQRGTSLTIQCQVDSQVTMMFWYRQQPGQSLTLIATANQGSEATYESGFVIDKFPISRPNLTFSTLTVSNMSPEDSSIYLCSVTGMKTSNYGYTFGSGTRLTVV.

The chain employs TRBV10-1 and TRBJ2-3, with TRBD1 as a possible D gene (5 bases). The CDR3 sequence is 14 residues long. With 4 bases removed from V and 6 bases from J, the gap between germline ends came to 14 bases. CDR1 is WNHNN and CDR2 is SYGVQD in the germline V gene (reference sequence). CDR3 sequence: CASSAGRAGDTQYF. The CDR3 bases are TGCGCCAGCAGTGCTGGCAGGGCAGGGGATACGCAGTATTTT.

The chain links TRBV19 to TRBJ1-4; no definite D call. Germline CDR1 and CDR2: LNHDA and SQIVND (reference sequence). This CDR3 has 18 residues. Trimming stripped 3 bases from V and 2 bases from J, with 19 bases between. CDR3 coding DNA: TGTGCCAGTAGTATTCACGCAGGAGGTGGAAGGACTAATGAAAAACTGTTTTTT. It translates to CASSIHAGGGRTNEKLFF.

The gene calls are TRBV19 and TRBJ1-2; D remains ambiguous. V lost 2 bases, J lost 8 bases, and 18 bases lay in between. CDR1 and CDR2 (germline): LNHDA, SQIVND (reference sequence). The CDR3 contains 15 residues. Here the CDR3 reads CASSISIQYRLGYTF. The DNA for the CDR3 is TGTGCCAGTAGTATAAGTATACAGTATCGGTTGGGCTACACCTTC.

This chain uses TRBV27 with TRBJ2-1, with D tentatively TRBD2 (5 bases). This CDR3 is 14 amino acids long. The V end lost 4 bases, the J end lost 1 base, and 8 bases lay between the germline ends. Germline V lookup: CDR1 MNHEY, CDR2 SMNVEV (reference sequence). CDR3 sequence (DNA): TGTGCCAGCAGTTCACGAGGGTCCTACAATGAGCAGTTCTTC. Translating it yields CASSSRGSYNEQFF.

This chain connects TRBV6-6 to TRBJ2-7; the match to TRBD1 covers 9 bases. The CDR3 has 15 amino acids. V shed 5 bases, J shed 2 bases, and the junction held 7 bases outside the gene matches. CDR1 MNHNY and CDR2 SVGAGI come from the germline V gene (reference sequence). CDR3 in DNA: TGTGCCAGCAGTCGGGGACAGGGCATTACCTACGAGCAGTACTTC. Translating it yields CASSRGQGITYEQYF.

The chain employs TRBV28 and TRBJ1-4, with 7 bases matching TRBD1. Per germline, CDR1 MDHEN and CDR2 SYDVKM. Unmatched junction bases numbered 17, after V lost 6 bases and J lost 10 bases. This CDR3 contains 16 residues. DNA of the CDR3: TGTGCCAGCAGAACAACAGGGGAGAGTATGTGGGGAAAACTGTTTTTT. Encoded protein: CASRTTGESMWGKLFF. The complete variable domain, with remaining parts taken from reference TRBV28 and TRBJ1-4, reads DVKVTQSSRYLVKRTGEKVFLECVQDMDHENMFWYRQDPGLGLRLIYFSYDVKMKEKGDIPEGYSVSREKKERFSLILESASTNQTSMYLCASRTTGESMWGKLFFGSGTQLSVL.

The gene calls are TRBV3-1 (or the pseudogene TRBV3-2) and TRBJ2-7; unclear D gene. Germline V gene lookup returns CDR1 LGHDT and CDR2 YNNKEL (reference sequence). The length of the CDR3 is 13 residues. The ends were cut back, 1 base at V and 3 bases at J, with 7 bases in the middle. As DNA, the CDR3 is TGTGCCAGCAGCCAAGTCCGAGGCTACGAGCAGTACTTC. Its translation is CASSQVRGYEQYF.

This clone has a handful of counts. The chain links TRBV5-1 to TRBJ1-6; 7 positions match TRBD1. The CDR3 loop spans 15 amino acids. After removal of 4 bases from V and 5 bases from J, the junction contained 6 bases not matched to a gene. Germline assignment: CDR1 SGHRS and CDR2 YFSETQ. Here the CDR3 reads CASSRGDRNNSPLHF. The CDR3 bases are TGCGCCAGCAGCAGGGGGGACAGAAATAATTCACCCCTCCACTTT.

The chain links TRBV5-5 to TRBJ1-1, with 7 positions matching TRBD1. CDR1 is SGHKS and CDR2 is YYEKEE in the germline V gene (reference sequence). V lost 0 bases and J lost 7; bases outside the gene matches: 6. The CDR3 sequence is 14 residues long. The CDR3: CASSLGQGVGEAFF. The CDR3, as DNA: TGTGCCAGCAGCTTGGGGCAGGGGGTGGGTGAAGCTTTCTTT.

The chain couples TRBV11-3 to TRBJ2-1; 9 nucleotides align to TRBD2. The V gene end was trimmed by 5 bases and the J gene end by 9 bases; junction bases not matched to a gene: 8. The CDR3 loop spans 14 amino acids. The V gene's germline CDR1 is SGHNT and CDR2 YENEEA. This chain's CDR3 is CASSIAGVSGEQFF. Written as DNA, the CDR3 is TGTGCCAGCAGCATAGCGGGGGTCTCGGGTGAGCAGTTCTTC.

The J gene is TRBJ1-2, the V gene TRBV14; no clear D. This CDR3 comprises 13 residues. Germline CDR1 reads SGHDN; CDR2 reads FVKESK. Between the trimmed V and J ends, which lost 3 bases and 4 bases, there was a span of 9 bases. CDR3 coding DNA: TGTGCCAGCAGCCACGAGGAGACCTATGGCTACACCTTC. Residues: CASSHEETYGYTF.